These 5 T cell receptor beta chains were sequenced from one sample in a study of cytomegalovirus exposure and HLA in healthy donors. Assay used: immunoSEQ multiplex PCR; TCRdb lists only in-frame clones, some missing. The data contain approximately 160,000 clones, roughly nine tenths of them singletons. The sample taken for sequencing was PBMCs. All receptors derive from a woman aged 18 to 35 in good health and CMV-seropositive.

The genes are TRBV6-1 and TRBJ1-6; unclear D gene. The length of the CDR3 is 17 residues. Trimming cost V 4 bases and J 2 bases, with 15 bases left between them. The germline V gene has CDR1 MNHNS and CDR2 SASEGT. In DNA form, the CDR3 reads TGTGCCAGCAGTGGCCTGGCAGGCTCTGCCTATAATTCACCCCTCCACTTT. This gives the protein CASSGLAGSAYNSPLHF.

The chain combines TRBV30 with TRBJ2-2; tentative D call: TRBD2 (5 bases). The germline V gene has CDR1 GTSNPN and CDR2 SVGIG (reference sequence). Trimming removed 3 bases at V and 2 bases at J, with 16 bases between. This CDR3 comprises 16 residues. The CDR3 loop is CAWSGFGLTNTGELFF. CDR3 coding DNA: TGTGCCTGGAGCGGTTTCGGACTGACCAACACCGGGGAGCTGTTTTTT.

The chain uses TRBV4-3 and TRBJ1-1, with D hard to call. The CDR3 loop spans 16 amino acids. Germline loops: CDR1 LGHNA, CDR2 YSLEER. V was trimmed by 0 bases and J by 1 base, leaving 12 bases between them. The CDR3 protein is CASSQDGVGENTEAFF. DNA of the CDR3: TGCGCCAGCAGCCAAGATGGGGTCGGGGAGAACACTGAAGCTTTCTTT.

The CDR3 region has the DNA TGCAGCGCGGGACAGGGCTACGAGCAGTACTTC. Its translation is CSAGQGYEQYF. This sequence joins TRBV29-1 and TRBJ2-7, with TRBD1 identical over 9 bases. The CDR3 consists of 11 residues. Trimming at V came to 7 bases and at J to 3 bases, leaving 1 base not matched to a gene. The germline CDR1 and CDR2 sequences are SQVTM and ANQGSEA.

V gene TRBV18 combines with J gene TRBJ2-1; 8 nucleotides match TRBD2. The CDR3 consists of 16 residues. Germline assignment: CDR1 KGHSH and CDR2 LQKENI. V gave up 6 bases and J gave up 6 bases; unmatched junction bases: 13. The CDR3 sequence is CASSLWDLAGLNEQFF. The CDR3 nucleotides read TGTGCCAGCTCCTTATGGGACCTAGCGGGTCTCAATGAGCAGTTCTTC.